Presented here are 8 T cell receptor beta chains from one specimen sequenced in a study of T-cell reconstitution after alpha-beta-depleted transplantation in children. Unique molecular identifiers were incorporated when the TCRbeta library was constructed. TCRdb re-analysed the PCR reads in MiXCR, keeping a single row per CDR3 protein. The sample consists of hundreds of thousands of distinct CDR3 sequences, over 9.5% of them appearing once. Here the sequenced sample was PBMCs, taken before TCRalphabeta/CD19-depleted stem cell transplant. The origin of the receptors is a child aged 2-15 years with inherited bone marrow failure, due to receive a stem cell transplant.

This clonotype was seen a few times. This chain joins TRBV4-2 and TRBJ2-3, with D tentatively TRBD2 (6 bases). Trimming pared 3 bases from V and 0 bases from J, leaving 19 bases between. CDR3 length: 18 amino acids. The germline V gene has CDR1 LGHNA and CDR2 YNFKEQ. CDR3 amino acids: CASSHTSLDYESTDTQYF. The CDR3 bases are TGTGCCAGCAGCCACACGAGTTTGGACTATGAGAGCACAGATACGCAGTATTTT.

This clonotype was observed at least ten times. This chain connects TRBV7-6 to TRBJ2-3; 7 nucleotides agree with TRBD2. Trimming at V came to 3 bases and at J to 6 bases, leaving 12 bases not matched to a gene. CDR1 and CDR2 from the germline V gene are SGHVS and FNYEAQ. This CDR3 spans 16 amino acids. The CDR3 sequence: CASSFSPGGSSDTQYF. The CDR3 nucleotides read TGTGCCAGCAGCTTTTCCCCTGGCGGGAGTTCGGATACGCAGTATTTT. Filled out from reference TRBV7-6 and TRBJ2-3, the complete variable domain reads GAGVSQSPRYKVTKRGQDVALRCDPISGHVSLYWYRQALGQGPEFLTYFNYEAQQDKSGLPNDRFSAERPEGSISTLTIQRTEQRDSAMYRCASSFSPGGSSDTQYFGPGTRLTVL.

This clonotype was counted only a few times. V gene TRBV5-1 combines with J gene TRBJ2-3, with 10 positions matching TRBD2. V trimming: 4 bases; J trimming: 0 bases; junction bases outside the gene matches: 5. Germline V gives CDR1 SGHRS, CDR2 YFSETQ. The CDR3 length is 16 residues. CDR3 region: CASSRLAGSSTDTQYF. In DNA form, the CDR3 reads TGCGCCAGCAGCCGACTAGCGGGTAGCAGCACAGATACGCAGTATTTT.

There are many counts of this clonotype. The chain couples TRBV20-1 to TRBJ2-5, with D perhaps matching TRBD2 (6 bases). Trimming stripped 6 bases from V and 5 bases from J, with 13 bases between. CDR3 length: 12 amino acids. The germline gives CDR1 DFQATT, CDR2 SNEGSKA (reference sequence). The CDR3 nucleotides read TGCAGTGCCGAATGGGGGGTGGAGACCCAGTACTTC. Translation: CSAEWGVETQYF.

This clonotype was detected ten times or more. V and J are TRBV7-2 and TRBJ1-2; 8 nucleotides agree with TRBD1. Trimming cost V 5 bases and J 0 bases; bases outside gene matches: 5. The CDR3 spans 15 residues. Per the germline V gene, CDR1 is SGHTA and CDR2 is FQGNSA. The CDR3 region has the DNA TGTGCCAGCAGCGAAGCAGGGGGCCCTAACTATGGCTACACCTTC. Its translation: CASSEAGGPNYGYTF.

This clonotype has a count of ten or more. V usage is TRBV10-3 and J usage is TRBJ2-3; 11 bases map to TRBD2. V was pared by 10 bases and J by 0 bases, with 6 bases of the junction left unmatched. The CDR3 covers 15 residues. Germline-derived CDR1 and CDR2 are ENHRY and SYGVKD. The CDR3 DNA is TGTGCCACGTCGACTAGCGGGATGAGCACAGATACGCAGTATTTT. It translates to CATSTSGMSTDTQYF.

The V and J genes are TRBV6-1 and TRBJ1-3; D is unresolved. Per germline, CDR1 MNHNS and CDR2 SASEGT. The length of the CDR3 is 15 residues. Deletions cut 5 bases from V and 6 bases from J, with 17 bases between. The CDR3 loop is CASSRRAGILNTIYF. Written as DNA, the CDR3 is TGTGCCAGCAGTCGACGAGCCGGGATCCTAAACACCATATATTTT.

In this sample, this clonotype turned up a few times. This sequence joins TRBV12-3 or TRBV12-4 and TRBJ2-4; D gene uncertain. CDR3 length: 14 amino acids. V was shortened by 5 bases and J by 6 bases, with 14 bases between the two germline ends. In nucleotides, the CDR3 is TGTGCCAGCAGTCCCCCGACTGGAGCAAACATTCAGTACTTC. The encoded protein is CASSPPTGANIQYF.